A single sample is the source of the 28 T cell receptor beta chains below, sequenced in a study of blood T cell repertoires in COVID-19. Sequencing used immunoSEQ multiplex PCR; TCRdb keeps in-frame clones, though not all of them. The sample comprises 150,000 to 200,000 clones, more than 75% of which are singletons, and just under 2.5% rests with the top ten. What was sequenced was peripheral blood. These TCRs come from a man aged 35 to 55 with active or convalescent COVID-19.

The chain has TRBV3-1 (or the pseudogene TRBV3-2) and TRBJ1-4, with D possibly TRBD1 on 5 matching bases. Trimming shortened V by 3 bases and J by 1 base, and 12 bases separated the two germline ends. Germline V lookup: CDR1 LGHDT, CDR2 YNNKEL (reference sequence). CDR3 size: 16 residues. The CDR3, as DNA: TGTGCCAGCAGCCAGGGCTATCAGGGAACTAATGAAAAACTGTTTTTT. Amino acid sequence: CASSQGYQGTNEKLFF.

This clone was seen a handful of times. The chain is built from TRBV9 and TRBJ1-3; TRBD1 agrees at 8 bases. V lost 5 bases and J lost 6; bases outside the gene matches: 10. Germline assignment: CDR1 SGDLS and CDR2 YYNGEE. This CDR3 comprises 15 residues. In nucleotides, the CDR3 is TGTGCCAGCAGTAGAGGACAGGGCGGTGAAAACACCATATATTTT. It encodes CASSRGQGGENTIYF.

The genes are TRBV9 and TRBJ1-2, with D perhaps matching TRBD1 (6 bases). CDR3 length: 15 residues. V lost 4 bases to trimming and J lost 5 bases, with 18 bases between them. Germline V CDR1 and CDR2: SGDLS, YYNGEE. CDR3 nucleotide sequence: TGTGCCAGCAGCACTCGGGACACGTACTATTATGGCTACACCTTC. The encoded protein is CASSTRDTYYYGYTF.

V usage is TRBV19 and J usage is TRBJ1-2, with D possibly matching TRBD1 (5 bases). The V gene's germline CDR1 is LNHDA and CDR2 SQIVND (reference sequence). The CDR3 totals 13 residues. V gave up 5 bases and J gave up 8 bases, with 15 bases separating them. CDR3 bases: TGTGCCAGTAGTGCCCAGGGAAAAAGGGGCTACACCTTC. Protein sequence: CASSAQGKRGYTF.

This clone was found once. The CDR3 reads CASGRGLLYGYTF. For the CDR3, the DNA is TGTGCCAGCGGGAGGGGTCTTCTCTATGGCTACACCTTC. The V and J genes are TRBV2 and TRBJ1-2, with D maybe TRBD1 (5 bases). Trimming took 8 bases from V and 4 from J, leaving 14 bases between them. The V gene's germline CDR1 is SNHLY and CDR2 FYNNEI. This CDR3 is 13 amino acids long.

V is TRBV9 and J is TRBJ2-7; tentative D call: TRBD2 (7 bases). CDR3 length equals 15 residues. The germline gives CDR1 SGDLS, CDR2 YYNGEE. The V end was cut by 0 bases, the J end by 0 bases, with 10 bases between. CDR3 protein: CASSVAGGLSYEQYF. CDR3 coding DNA: TGTGCCAGCAGCGTAGCGGGGGGCCTCTCCTACGAGCAGTACTTC.

The chain joins TRBV5-5 to TRBJ1-1, with D possibly TRBD1 on 6 matching bases. CDR1 and CDR2 from the germline V gene are SGHKS and YYEKEE (reference sequence). Trimming took 0 bases from V and 9 from J, leaving 12 bases between them. This CDR3 contains 13 residues. The CDR3 DNA reads as TGTGCCAGCAGCTTGGTAGTAACAGGGCAAGCTTTCTTT. Its protein product is CASSLVVTGQAFF. Complete variable domain (other parts from reference TRBV5-5 and TRBJ1-1): DAGVTQSPTHLIKTRGQQVTLRCSPISGHKSVSWYQQVLGQGPQFIFQYYEKEERGRGNFPDRFSARQFPNYSSELNVNALLLGDSALYLCASSLVVTGQAFFGQGTRLTVV.

The chain couples TRBV3-1 (or the pseudogene TRBV3-2) to TRBJ1-1, with 9 bases matching TRBD1. Per the germline V gene, CDR1 is LGHDT and CDR2 is YNNKEL (reference sequence). The CDR3 loop spans 16 amino acids. V was clipped by 2 bases and J by 1 base; unmatched bases: 5. CDR3 amino acids: CASSQFLGQGNTEAFF. As DNA, the CDR3 is TGTGCCAGCAGCCAATTCTTGGGACAGGGGAACACTGAAGCTTTCTTT.

This clone was observed a handful of times. This chain links TRBV5-4 with TRBJ2-5, with D tentatively TRBD2 (5 bases). From germline, CDR1 is SGHNT and CDR2 YYREEE (reference sequence). V was clipped by 2 bases and J by 5 bases, with 16 bases between them. The CDR3 is 15 residues long. CDR3 sequence (DNA): TGTGCCAGCAGCTTCATGACCCCCCCGGGGGAGACCCAGTACTTC. It is translated as CASSFMTPPGETQYF.

The chain uses TRBV3-1 (or the pseudogene TRBV3-2) and TRBJ2-1, with D tentatively TRBD2 (5 bases). Between the trimmed V and J ends, which lost 1 base and 10 bases, there was a span of 11 bases. The CDR3 contains 13 residues. Germline V CDR1 and CDR2: LGHDT, YNNKEL (reference sequence). The CDR3 nucleotides are TGTGCCAGCAGCCAAGCTGGTACGGGGGAGCAGTTCTTC. As protein: CASSQAGTGEQFF.

The chain recombines TRBV19 with TRBJ1-1; D is unresolved. The length of the CDR3 is 11 residues. Between the trimmed V and J ends, which lost 4 bases and 5 bases, there was a span of 5 bases. The germline V gene has CDR1 LNHDA and CDR2 SQIVND (reference sequence). CDR3 region: CASSTGTEAFF. The CDR3 region has the DNA TGTGCCAGTAGTACGGGGACTGAAGCTTTCTTT.

This chain connects TRBV6-5 to TRBJ1-5; possible D gene TRBD1, 5 bases. V was cut by 6 bases and J by 5 bases, with 11 bases left in between. Looked up from germline, CDR1 is MNHEY and CDR2 is SVGAGI. This CDR3 has 13 residues. The CDR3 DNA reads as TGTGCCAGCAGCCTGTGGGGCTATCAGCCCCAGCATTTT. This codes for CASSLWGYQPQHF.

J is TRBJ1-2 and V is TRBV29-1, with D possibly being TRBD1 (6 bases). Trimming cost V 7 bases and J 8 bases, with 26 bases left between them. The CDR3 runs to 15 residues. CDR1 is SQVTM, CDR2 ANQGSEA, per germline. CDR3 nucleotides: TGCAGCGCAATTTCAGAAAGACAGGACTTGTACGGCTACACCTTC. This sequence encodes CSAISERQDLYGYTF.

This chain links TRBV5-4 with TRBJ2-5; 11 bases map to TRBD1. Trimming took 4 bases from V and 5 from J; bases not matched to a gene: 10. CDR1 is SGHNT, CDR2 YYREEE, per germline (reference sequence). CDR3 size: 16 residues. Written as DNA, the CDR3 is TGTGCCAGCAGCAAGGGAGGACAGGGGGCTGGTGAGACCCAGTACTTC. Its protein product is CASSKGGQGAGETQYF.

The J gene is TRBJ2-2, the V gene TRBV27, with D tentatively TRBD1 (5 bases). The CDR3 consists of 14 residues. Germline V CDR1 and CDR2: MNHEY, SMNVEV (reference sequence). Between the trimmed V and J ends, which lost 7 bases and 1 base, there was a span of 10 bases. The CDR3 region is CASTYDRNTGELFF. CDR3 DNA sequence: TGTGCCAGCACCTATGACAGGAACACCGGGGAGCTGTTTTTT.

The chain joins TRBV9 to TRBJ2-3; 8 bases match TRBD1. The CDR3 is made up of 17 amino acids. From germline, CDR1 is SGDLS and CDR2 YYNGEE. Trimming removed 0 bases from V and 5 bases from J; junction bases left unmatched: 11. CDR3: CASSVGARQGNRDTQYF. CDR3 nucleotide sequence: TGTGCCAGCAGCGTAGGGGCGAGACAGGGGAACCGAGATACGCAGTATTTT.

This chain joins TRBV2 and TRBJ2-7; the match to TRBD1 covers 7 bases. J gave up 5 bases and V 5 bases, and 12 bases lay outside the gene matches. This CDR3 contains 15 residues. Germline V CDR1 and CDR2: SNHLY, FYNNEI. The CDR3 loop reads CASSPDRYGGNEQYF. Written as DNA, the CDR3 is TGTGCCAGCAGTCCGGACAGGTACGGCGGTAACGAGCAGTACTTC.

The V call is TRBV7-2, the J call TRBJ1-2; TRBD1 is a possible D gene (5 bases). CDR3 length: 15 residues. CDR1 is SGHTA, CDR2 FQGNSA, per germline. Between the trimmed V and J ends, which lost 4 bases and 3 bases, there was a span of 15 bases. This CDR3 reads CASSSRTGGYYGYTF. The CDR3 region has the DNA TGTGCCAGCAGCTCCCGGACCGGGGGGTACTATGGCTACACCTTC.

The rearrangement joins TRBV30 to TRBJ1-5; weak D call: TRBD1 (5 bases). The length of the CDR3 is 13 residues. Germline values: CDR1 GTSNPN, CDR2 SVGIG (reference sequence). Between the trimmed V and J ends, which lost 1 base and 4 bases, there was a span of 8 bases. The DNA for the CDR3 is TGTGCCTGGAGTGCAAGGGGAAATCAGCCCCAGCATTTT. It encodes CAWSARGNQPQHF.

The sample holds one count of this clone. This rearrangement joins TRBV3-1 (or the pseudogene TRBV3-2) to TRBJ1-6; D is ambiguous. The V end was cut by 2 bases, the J end by 8 bases, with 4 bases between. The CDR3 has 12 amino acids. Germline values: CDR1 LGHDT, CDR2 YNNKEL (reference sequence). The CDR3 DNA is TGTGCCAGCAGCCAACGGGATTCACCCCTCCACTTT. Amino acids: CASSQRDSPLHF.

This chain links TRBV6-6 with TRBJ2-3; 9 bases agree with TRBD2. This CDR3 has 16 amino acids. J was trimmed by 1 base and V by 6 bases; bases with no gene match: 8. CDR1 and CDR2 from the germline V gene are MNHNY and SVGAGI (reference sequence). This CDR3 is CASSNGRGGGTDTQYF. The CDR3 region has the DNA TGTGCCAGCAGCAACGGGCGGGGGGGCGGCACAGATACGCAGTATTTT.

The chain combines TRBV13 with TRBJ2-3; no definite D call. Germline V CDR1 and CDR2: PRHDT, FYEKMQ (reference sequence). V was cut by 0 bases and J by 6 bases, with 7 bases left in between. This CDR3 comprises 13 residues. The CDR3 here is CASSLGGKDTQYF. CDR3 DNA sequence: TGTGCCAGCAGCTTAGGGGGCAAGGATACGCAGTATTTT.

The chain has TRBV10-3 and TRBJ1-3; the match to TRBD1 covers 8 bases. V lost 6 bases and J lost 1; bases outside the gene matches: 8. Germline V gene data show CDR1 as ENHRY and CDR2 as SYGVKD. This CDR3 has 16 residues. The CDR3 reads CAISTRQGSSGNTIYF. The CDR3 bases are TGTGCCATCAGCACCAGACAGGGGAGTTCTGGAAACACCATATATTTT.

The table lists this clone with a count of one. The gene calls are TRBV6-2 or TRBV6-3 and TRBJ2-1; 7 bases line up with TRBD2. Germline lookup yields CDR1 MNHEY and CDR2 SVGEGT. The CDR3 sequence is 15 residues long. V was pared by 5 bases and J by 8 bases, with 12 bases of the junction left unmatched. The CDR3 spells CASSRNRLAPHEQFF. The CDR3 DNA reads TGTGCCAGCAGTCGCAATCGACTAGCTCCCCATGAGCAGTTCTTC.

For this clone: The same CDR3 arises from other DNA sequences in this sample as well. CDR3 coding DNA: TGTGCCAGCAGCTTGGACCAGGGGAATAATTCACCCCTCCACTTT. It specifies CASSLDQGNNSPLHF. The chain is built from TRBV5-4 and TRBJ1-6; a possible D gene is TRBD1 (6 bases). Germline V gene data show CDR1 as SGHNT and CDR2 as YYREEE (reference sequence). Trimming shortened V by 0 bases and J by 5 bases, and 9 bases separated the two germline ends. The CDR3 has 15 amino acids.

V is TRBV21-1 and J is TRBJ2-7; whether TRBD1, the table's D call, matches the DNA was not checked. TRBV21-1 is annotated as a pseudogene. The CDR3 runs 13 residues. The CDR3: CASSRQGAGEQYF. The CDR3 DNA follows: TGTGCCAGCAGCAGGCAGGGGGCTGGCGAGCAGTACTTC.

This clone was counted once. The chain joins TRBV12-3 or TRBV12-4 to TRBJ2-7; 9 nucleotides agree with TRBD1. The CDR3 runs to 12 residues. Unmatched junction bases numbered 0, after V lost 6 bases and J lost 3 bases. The CDR3 coding sequence is TGTGCCAGCAGGGGACAGGGCTACGAGCAGTACTTC. Its protein product is CASRGQGYEQYF.

The chain has TRBV6-2 or TRBV6-3 and TRBJ2-2, with a tentative D call TRBD1 (6 bases). Trimming took 7 bases from V and 6 from J, leaving 18 bases between them. CDR3 length: 15 residues. Looked up from germline, CDR1 is MNHEY and CDR2 is SVGEGT. The chain's CDR3 is CASTPGTLHSGELFF. As DNA, the CDR3 is TGTGCCAGCACCCCCGGGACACTTCACTCCGGGGAGCTGTTTTTT.